The 10 T cell receptor beta chains listed next were all sequenced from one sample in a study of blood T cell repertoires in COVID-19. The repertoire was sequenced with immunoSEQ multiplex PCR; TCRdb's copy has only in-frame clones and lacks some. The data hold approximately 140,000 clones, with roughly 80% observed a single time. Sequencing was carried out using peripheral blood. The receptors originated from a man aged 45 to 65 with acute or convalescent COVID-19.

Written as DNA, the CDR3 is TGCGCCAGCAGCCAAGAAGGGGTGGGGCGGGGCACCACAATTTCCTACAATGAGCAGTTCTTC. It is translated as CASSQEGVGRGTTISYNEQFF. V gene TRBV4-1 combines with J gene TRBJ2-1; weak D call: TRBD2 (6 bases). This CDR3 contains 21 residues. Per the germline V gene, CDR1 is MGHRA and CDR2 is YSYEKL. V was cut by 0 bases and J by 1 base, with 25 bases left in between.

The chain couples TRBV19 to TRBJ1-1; D is undetermined. In germline, CDR1 is LNHDA, CDR2 SQIVND (reference sequence). The CDR3 covers 19 residues. Trimming took off 2 bases at V and 0 bases at J, with 22 bases between the two ends. The CDR3 spells CASSISGGTSNQMNTEAFF. CDR3 in DNA: TGTGCCAGTAGTATATCGGGAGGCACCTCGAACCAAATGAACACTGAAGCTTTCTTT.

J is TRBJ2-3 and V is TRBV6-2 or TRBV6-3, with D possibly matching TRBD1 (6 bases). The CDR3 length is 14 residues. The germline gives CDR1 MNHEY, CDR2 SVGEGT. The V end lost 4 bases, the J end lost 4 bases, and 12 bases lay between the germline ends. CDR3 in amino acids: CASSLWTVSDTQYF. The CDR3 DNA follows: TGTGCCAGCAGTTTATGGACAGTATCAGATACGCAGTATTTT.

This clone was seen a few times. The chain employs TRBV4-2 and TRBJ2-2; a possible D gene is TRBD1 (7 bases). The CDR3 consists of 14 residues. Germline V gene sequence: CDR1 LGHNA, CDR2 YNFKEQ. Trimming removed 2 bases at V and 5 bases at J, with 9 bases between. The CDR3 here is CASSQPGGTGELFF. The CDR3, as DNA: TGTGCCAGCAGCCAACCAGGGGGGACCGGGGAGCTGTTTTTT.

This chain uses TRBV2 with TRBJ2-5; 10 bases are a match to TRBD2. Germline V gene sequence: CDR1 SNHLY, CDR2 FYNNEI. The trim removed 7 bases at V and 0 bases at J, leaving 8 bases unmatched. The CDR3 sequence is 16 residues long. The DNA for the CDR3 is TGTGCCAGCAATCTAGCGGGGGCCTTGTACCAAGAGACCCAGTACTTC. Amino acid sequence: CASNLAGALYQETQYF.

The chain has TRBV7-9 and TRBJ2-5, with 9 positions matching TRBD2. Per the germline V gene, CDR1 is SEHNR and CDR2 is FQNEAQ (reference sequence). Trimming removed 7 bases from V and 4 bases from J; junction bases left unmatched: 7. The CDR3 length is 14 residues. The CDR3 DNA reads as TGTGCCAGCAAGTTAGGGACTAGCATAGAGACCCAGTACTTC. Protein: CASKLGTSIETQYF.

V usage is TRBV2 and J usage is TRBJ2-2, with 7 bases that match TRBD1. The CDR3 extends over 14 amino acids. Trimming at V came to 4 bases and at J to 5 bases, leaving 4 bases not matched to a gene. Germline-derived CDR1 and CDR2 are SNHLY and FYNNEI. The CDR3 loop reads CASSVYRGTGELFF. As DNA, the CDR3 is TGTGCCAGCAGTGTCTACAGGGGTACCGGGGAGCTGTTTTTT.

The genes are TRBV24-1 and TRBJ2-1; 12 bases are shared with TRBD2. The V segment lost 1 base and the J segment 7 bases; nucleotides outside the gene matches: 1. CDR3 length equals 15 residues. Germline V gives CDR1 KGHDR, CDR2 SFDVKD. In nucleotides, the CDR3 is TGTGCCACCAGTGATTTCGGACTAGCGGGGAATGAGCAGTTCTTC. This encodes CATSDFGLAGNEQFF.

The genes are TRBV30 and TRBJ2-3; TRBD1 is a possible D gene (6 bases). This CDR3 has 15 amino acids. In germline, CDR1 is GTSNPN, CDR2 SVGIG (reference sequence). Trimming pared 2 bases from V and 0 bases from J, leaving 12 bases between. For the CDR3, the DNA is TGTGCCTGGAGTTTCGGACAGATTAGCACAGATACGCAGTATTTT. Protein: CAWSFGQISTDTQYF.

This clone was recorded once. J is TRBJ1-6 and V is TRBV18, with D possibly TRBD1 on 5 matching bases. CDR3 length equals 18 residues. The germline V and J ends were trimmed by 4 bases and 0 bases, with 16 bases remaining between them. CDR1 is KGHSH and CDR2 is LQKENI in the germline V gene. The CDR3 DNA follows: TGTGCCAGCTCACGGGGGACTCCTATTAGCTCCTATAATTCACCCCTCCACTTT. This codes for CASSRGTPISSYNSPLHF.